The TCR beta chain described here comes from a study of CD8+CD57+ T cells in acquired aplastic anemia. General study points: Simpson's diversity of CD8+ cells was not significantly different in patients compared with controls.

Profiles of TCR beta VDJ and CDR3 were generated from a genomic DNA template. TCRdb recomputed calls from the reads with MiXCR, one row per CDR3 protein. The sample holds some 190,000 distinct CDR3 sequences, roughly half seen once. The CDR3 runs to 14 residues. The ends were cut back, 7 bases at V and 0 bases at J, with 10 bases in the middle. Germline V gene sequence: CDR1 SNHLY, CDR2 FYNNEI. There are many counts of this clonotype. Its specificity is unknown. The chain carries TRBV2 and TRBJ1-3; D is ambiguous. This TCR derives from a human donor in good health, serving as a control. The sequenced material came from sorted CD4+, CD8+, or CD8+CD57+ T cells (not recorded which) from PBMCs. CDR3 in amino acids: CASTLRTSGNTIYF. In DNA, the CDR3 is TGTGCCAGCACCCTAAGGACCTCTGGAAACACCATATATTTT.